Sequencing of this T cell receptor beta chain was carried out in a study of human T cells and chemical hapten exposure. This clonotype has ten or more counts. Time point reported: pre-sensitization, week 0. Noted treatment: therapeutic diphenylcyclopropenone sensitization with weekly scalp DPC. Via MiXCR, TCRdb re-called the RACE reads, giving one row per CDR3 protein. The sample lists tens of thousands of distinct CDR3 sequences, over 9% occurring once. V was shortened by 0 bases and J by 13 bases, with 12 bases between the two germline ends. Per the germline V gene, CDR1 is MNHNY and CDR2 is SVGAGI (reference sequence). This CDR3 has 12 amino acids.

This chain links TRBV6-6 with TRBJ2-5; no clear D gene. Material: whole blood, obtained in connection with sensitization to the hapten diphenylcyclopropenone (DPC). The sequence was collected from a man in his forties or fifties with alopecia areata. Some clones in this sample may be carry-over from other donors' samples. The CDR3 sequence: CASSYSREDAYF. The CDR3, as DNA: TGTGCCAGCAGTTACTCGAGAGAGGATGCGTACTTC.